The 21 T cell receptor beta chains in this list originate from one sample, sequenced in a study of blood T cell repertoires in COVID-19. TCRdb's table, derived via immunoSEQ multiplex PCR, lists solely in-frame clones and lacks some. The table includes tens of thousands of clones, about 90% detected once. Source material: peripheral blood. These receptors were collected from a human donor with active COVID-19. The donor label of this sample is uncertain.

V usage is TRBV3-1 (or the pseudogene TRBV3-2) and J usage is TRBJ2-3; 7 nucleotides align to TRBD2. The CDR3 is 17 residues long. Unmatched junction bases numbered 13, after V lost 4 bases and J lost 3 bases. CDR1 is LGHDT and CDR2 is YNNKEL in the germline V gene (reference sequence). Here the CDR3 DNA reads TGTGCCAGCAGCCGCGGTAAATGGAACGGGAGGACAGATACGCAGTATTTT. Residues: CASSRGKWNGRTDTQYF.

The chain employs TRBV5-4 and TRBJ2-2; D possibly corresponds to TRBD1 (6 bases). Germline-derived CDR1 and CDR2 are SGHNT and YYREEE (reference sequence). Trimming took off 5 bases at V and 1 base at J, with 9 bases between the two ends. The CDR3 is made up of 14 amino acids. Here the CDR3 reads CASRVTGNTGELFF. The DNA for the CDR3 is TGTGCCAGCAGGGTGACAGGGAACACCGGGGAGCTGTTTTTT.

The chain joins TRBV21-1 to TRBJ1-2; the table's TRBD1 call for D was not verified on the DNA. TRBV21-1 is listed as a pseudogene. The CDR3 consists of 15 residues. This CDR3 reads CASSTPGNGNYGYTF. The CDR3 bases are TGTGCCAGCAGCACCCCAGGAAATGGGAACTATGGCTACACCTTC.

This clone was seen a handful of times. The rearrangement uses TRBV9 and TRBJ1-4, with TRBD1 matching over 9 bases. CDR3 length: 15 residues. V gave up 4 bases and J gave up 7 bases; unmatched junction bases: 8. Per the germline V gene, CDR1 is SGDLS and CDR2 is YYNGEE. The CDR3 spells CASSLTGGAGEKLFF. Here the CDR3 DNA reads TGTGCCAGCAGCCTTACAGGGGGCGCGGGTGAAAAACTGTTTTTT.

V and J are TRBV27 and TRBJ2-7, with TRBD2 matching over 11 bases. CDR3 length: 15 residues. V lost 7 bases to trimming and J lost 5 bases; unmatched junction nucleotides: 10. CDR1 is MNHEY and CDR2 is SMNVEV in the germline V gene (reference sequence). The CDR3 DNA reads TGTGCCAGCAAGCTTCCGGGACTAGCGGAGAACGAGCAGTACTTC. Translating it yields CASKLPGLAENEQYF.

V and J are TRBV28 and TRBJ2-2; 11 bases match TRBD2. CDR1 is MDHEN and CDR2 is SYDVKM in the germline V gene. The CDR3 is 17 residues long. V was pared by 2 bases and J by 7 bases, with 9 bases of the junction left unmatched. The CDR3 loop reads CASSLLAGGQFGGELFF. The CDR3 DNA follows: TGTGCCAGCAGTTTACTAGCGGGAGGACAATTTGGCGGGGAGCTGTTTTTT. The full variable domain, rest sourced from reference TRBV28 and TRBJ2-2, is DVKVTQSSRYLVKRTGEKVFLECVQDMDHENMFWYRQDPGLGLRLIYFSYDVKMKEKGDIPEGYSVSREKKERFSLILESASTNQTSMYLCASSLLAGGQFGGELFFGEGSRLTVL.

The chain uses TRBV11-2 and TRBJ2-7, with TRBD1 identical over 11 bases. The CDR3 has 14 residues. Germline CDR1 SGHAT, CDR2 FQNNGV. V dropped 5 bases and J dropped 4; count of bases not matched to a gene: 4. The CDR3 here is CASSPGTGGYEQYF. CDR3 DNA: TGTGCCAGCAGCCCCGGGACAGGGGGGTACGAGCAGTACTTC.

The gene calls are TRBV6-2 or TRBV6-3 and TRBJ2-1; TRBD1 aligns across 8 bases. CDR3 length: 19 residues. The trim removed 2 bases at V and 1 base at J, leaving 13 bases unmatched. CDR1 is MNHEY and CDR2 is SVGEGT in the germline V gene. CDR3 in amino acids: CASSYKTGVTVGSYNEQFF. Written as DNA, the CDR3 is TGTGCCAGCAGTTACAAGACAGGGGTAACGGTTGGGTCCTACAATGAGCAGTTCTTC.

The chain couples TRBV7-2 to TRBJ1-1, with 7 bases fitting TRBD1. There are 15 residues in the CDR3. The germline V gene has CDR1 SGHTA and CDR2 FQGNSA. Losses at the gene ends were 5 bases for V and 4 bases for J; bases not matched to a gene: 10. The CDR3 region is CASSPRQGQSTEAFF. CDR3 bases: TGTGCCAGCAGCCCGCGACAGGGACAGAGCACTGAAGCTTTCTTT.

This clone has only one observation. This chain uses TRBV12-5 with TRBJ2-7; possible D gene TRBD1, 5 bases. Germline values: CDR1 LGHNT, CDR2 FRNRAP. The CDR3 totals 15 residues. V was pared by 6 bases and J by 0 bases, with 15 bases between. The CDR3, as DNA: TGTGCTAGTGGCCAAACGACAGAGCTCTCCTACGAGCAGTACTTC. Amino acids: CASGQTTELSYEQYF.

The V and J genes are TRBV6-5 and TRBJ2-1; D is unclear. Germline CDR1 is MNHEY and CDR2 is SVGAGI. Deletions cut 0 bases from V and 7 bases from J, with 7 bases between. The CDR3 loop spans 13 amino acids. The CDR3 spells CASSYSRQNEQFF. The CDR3 bases are TGTGCCAGCAGTTACTCGAGGCAAAATGAGCAGTTCTTC.

The rearrangement uses TRBV2 and TRBJ2-7; 7 bases align to TRBD2. This CDR3 is 16 amino acids long. In germline, CDR1 is SNHLY, CDR2 FYNNEI. The trim removed 6 bases at V and 2 bases at J, leaving 13 bases unmatched. The CDR3 nucleotides are TGTGCCAGCAGATCCGGGACTACCGAGTCAACCTACGAGCAGTACTTC. It yields the protein CASRSGTTESTYEQYF.

The chain employs TRBV5-1 and TRBJ2-7; D is ambiguous. The length of the CDR3 is 14 residues. Deletions cut 4 bases from V and 3 bases from J, with 14 bases between. Germline V gives CDR1 SGHRS, CDR2 YFSETQ. The CDR3 spells CASSPSVAVYEQYF. The CDR3 region has the DNA TGCGCCAGCAGCCCGTCTGTGGCGGTCTACGAGCAGTACTTC.

V gene TRBV18 combines with J gene TRBJ1-4; TRBD1 matches at 7 bases. The CDR3 extends over 15 amino acids. With V trimmed by 2 bases and J by 8 bases, 8 bases remained unmatched. Per germline, CDR1 KGHSH and CDR2 LQKENI. DNA for the CDR3: TGTGCCAGCTCACCAGGTGCGACAGGGCAGGAAAAACTGTTTTTT. It encodes CASSPGATGQEKLFF.

V and J are TRBV27 and TRBJ1-6, with a possible D match to TRBD1 (5 bases). Germline CDR1 reads MNHEY; CDR2 reads SMNVEV (reference sequence). The CDR3 sequence is 14 residues long. V lost 3 bases and J 8 bases, leaving 11 bases between the germline ends. CDR3 amino acids: CASSFRAGHSPLHF. In DNA form, the CDR3 reads TGTGCCAGCAGTTTTAGGGCAGGGCATTCACCCCTCCACTTT.

The chain couples TRBV29-1 to TRBJ2-7; TRBD1 might be the D (5 bases). Germline loops: CDR1 SQVTM, CDR2 ANQGSEA. This CDR3 has 13 amino acids. Trimming took off 7 bases at V and 5 bases at J, with 18 bases between the two ends. This chain's CDR3 is CSAGQGPSDEQYF. CDR3 DNA sequence: TGCAGCGCAGGACAAGGACCCTCGGACGAGCAGTACTTC.

The rearrangement joins TRBV2 to TRBJ2-2; 9 positions match TRBD1. CDR1 SNHLY and CDR2 FYNNEI come from the germline V gene. This CDR3 is built from 15 residues. After removal of 6 bases from V and 1 base from J, the junction contained 3 bases not matched to a gene. CDR3 sequence reads: CASSWTGENTGELFF. CDR3 nucleotide sequence: TGTGCCAGCAGCTGGACAGGGGAGAACACCGGGGAGCTGTTTTTT.

The rearrangement links TRBV5-1 to TRBJ2-7; 10 bases align to TRBD1. The V segment lost 4 bases and the J segment 4 bases; nucleotides outside the gene matches: 8. The germline CDR1 and CDR2 sequences are SGHRS and YFSETQ. The CDR3 loop spans 15 amino acids. In DNA, the CDR3 is TGCGCCAGCAGCGCAGAGACGGGACAGGGGTACGAGCAGTACTTC. Translated, it gives CASSAETGQGYEQYF.

For the CDR3, the DNA is TGTGCCAGTAGCTGGGGCGGAGGGTTGTCCTACGAGCAGTACTTC. It is translated as CASSWGGGLSYEQYF. The rearrangement uses TRBV19 and TRBJ2-7, with D possibly being TRBD2 (6 bases). Trimming took off 6 bases at V and 1 base at J, with 16 bases between the two ends. Per germline, CDR1 LNHDA and CDR2 SQIVND (reference sequence). The CDR3 covers 15 residues.

This chain uses TRBV29-1 with TRBJ1-1; no reliable D call. Between the trimmed V and J ends, which lost 5 bases and 0 bases, there was a span of 7 bases. In germline, CDR1 is SQVTM, CDR2 ANQGSEA. The CDR3 totals 12 residues. The CDR3 sequence is CSVTVVNTEAFF. For the CDR3, the DNA is TGCAGCGTTACGGTGGTGAACACTGAAGCTTTCTTT.

The J gene is TRBJ2-3, the V gene TRBV2; no clear D. The CDR3 is 12 amino acids. CDR1 is SNHLY, CDR2 FYNNEI, per germline. V was pared by 4 bases and J by 6 bases, with 8 bases between. The CDR3 loop is CASSVIRDTQYF. CDR3 sequence (DNA): TGTGCCAGCAGTGTGATCCGGGATACGCAGTATTTT.